This section outlines one T cell receptor beta chain sequence together with its context. A library of TCRbeta sequences, prepared with unique molecular identifiers, was generated. TCRdb redid the calling of the PCR reads with MiXCR, one entry per CDR3 protein. The sample shows about 360,000 distinct CDR3 sequences, roughly 14% of them seen only once. The CDR3 has 14 amino acids. The V gene's germline CDR1 is SGDLS and CDR2 YYNGEE. The V end lost 3 bases, the J end lost 3 bases, and 12 bases lay between the germline ends. The data were taken from a study of T-cell reconstitution after alpha-beta-depleted transplantation in children.

This TCR was sampled from a human donor who donated a stem cell graft to a child with Fanconi anemia. The material was PBMCs, obtained from the stem cell graft. This chain uses TRBV9 with TRBJ2-5, with D tentatively TRBD2 (7 bases). CDR3 loop: CASSGGGGEETQYF. The DNA of the CDR3 is TGTGCCAGCAGCGGGGGGGGCGGAGAAGAGACCCAGTACTTC. Looking up the rest from reference TRBV9 and TRBJ2-5 gives the full variable domain: DSGVTQTPKHLITATGQRVTLRCSPRSGDLSVYWYQQSLDQGLQFLIQYYNGEERAKGNILERFSAQQFPDLHSELNLSSLELGDSALYFCASSGGGGEETQYFGPGTRLLVL.